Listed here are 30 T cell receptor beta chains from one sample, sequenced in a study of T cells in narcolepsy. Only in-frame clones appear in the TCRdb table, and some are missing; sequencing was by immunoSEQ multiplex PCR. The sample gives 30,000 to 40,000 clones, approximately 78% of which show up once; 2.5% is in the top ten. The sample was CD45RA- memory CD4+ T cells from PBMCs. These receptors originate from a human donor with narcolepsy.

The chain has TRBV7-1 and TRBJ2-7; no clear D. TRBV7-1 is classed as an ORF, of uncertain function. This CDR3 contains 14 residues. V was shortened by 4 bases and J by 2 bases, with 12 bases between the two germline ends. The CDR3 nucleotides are TGTGCCAGCAGCTTAATCGCAGGCACCTACGAGCAGTACTTC. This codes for CASSLIAGTYEQYF.

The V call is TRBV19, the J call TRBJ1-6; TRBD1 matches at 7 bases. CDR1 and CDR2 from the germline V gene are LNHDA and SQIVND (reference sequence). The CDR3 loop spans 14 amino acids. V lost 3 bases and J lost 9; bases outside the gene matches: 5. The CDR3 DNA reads TGTGCCAGTAGTATTGACAGGGTGGGTTCACCCCTCCACTTT. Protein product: CASSIDRVGSPLHF. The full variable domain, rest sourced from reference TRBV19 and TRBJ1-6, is DGGITQSPKYLFRKEGQNVTLSCEQNLNHDAMYWYRQDPGQGLRLIYYSQIVNDFQKGDIAEGYSVSREKKESFPLTVTSAQKNPTAFYLCASSIDRVGSPLHFGNGTRLTVT.

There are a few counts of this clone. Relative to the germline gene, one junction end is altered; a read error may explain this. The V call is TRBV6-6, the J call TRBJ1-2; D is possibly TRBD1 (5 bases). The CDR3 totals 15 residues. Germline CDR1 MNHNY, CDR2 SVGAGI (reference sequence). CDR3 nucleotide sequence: TGTGCCATCAGTGAGTCAGGCAGGGATAACTATGGCTACACCTTC. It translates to CAISESGRDNYGYTF.

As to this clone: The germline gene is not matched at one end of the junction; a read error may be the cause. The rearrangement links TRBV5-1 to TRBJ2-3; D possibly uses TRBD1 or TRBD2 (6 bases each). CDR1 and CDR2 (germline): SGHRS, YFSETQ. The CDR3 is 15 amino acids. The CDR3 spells CASDERGRGTGTQYF. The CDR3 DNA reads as TGCGCCAGCGACGAACGGGGGCGGGGCACAGGTACGCAGTATTTT.

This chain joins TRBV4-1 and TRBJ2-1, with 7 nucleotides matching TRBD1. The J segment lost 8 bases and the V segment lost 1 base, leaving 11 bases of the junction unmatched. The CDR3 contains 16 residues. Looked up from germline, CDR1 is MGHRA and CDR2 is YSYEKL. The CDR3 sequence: CASSQGTTGPRDEQFF. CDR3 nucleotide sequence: TGCGCCAGCAGCCAAGGTACGACAGGGCCCAGAGATGAGCAGTTCTTC.

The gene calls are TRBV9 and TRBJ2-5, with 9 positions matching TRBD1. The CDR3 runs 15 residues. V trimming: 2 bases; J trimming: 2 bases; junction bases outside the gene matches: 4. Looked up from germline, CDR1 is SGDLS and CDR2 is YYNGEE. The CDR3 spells CASSVDRGKQETQYF. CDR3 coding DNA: TGTGCCAGCAGCGTGGACAGGGGCAAGCAAGAGACCCAGTACTTC. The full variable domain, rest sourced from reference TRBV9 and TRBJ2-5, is DSGVTQTPKHLITATGQRVTLRCSPRSGDLSVYWYQQSLDQGLQFLIQYYNGEERAKGNILERFSAQQFPDLHSELNLSSLELGDSALYFCASSVDRGKQETQYFGPGTRLLVL.

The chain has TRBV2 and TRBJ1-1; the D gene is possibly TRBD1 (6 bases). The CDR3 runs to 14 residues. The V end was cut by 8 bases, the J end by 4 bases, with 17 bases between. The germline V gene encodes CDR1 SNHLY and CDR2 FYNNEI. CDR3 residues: CASGKTGLGTEAFF. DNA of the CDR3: TGTGCCAGCGGCAAAACAGGGCTCGGCACTGAAGCTTTCTTT.

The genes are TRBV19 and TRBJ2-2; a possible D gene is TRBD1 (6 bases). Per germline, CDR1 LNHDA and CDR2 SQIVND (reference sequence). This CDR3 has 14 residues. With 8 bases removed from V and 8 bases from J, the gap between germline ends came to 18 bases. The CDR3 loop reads CASGARGSGGELFF. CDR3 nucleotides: TGTGCCAGTGGGGCCAGGGGCTCGGGTGGGGAGCTGTTTTTT.

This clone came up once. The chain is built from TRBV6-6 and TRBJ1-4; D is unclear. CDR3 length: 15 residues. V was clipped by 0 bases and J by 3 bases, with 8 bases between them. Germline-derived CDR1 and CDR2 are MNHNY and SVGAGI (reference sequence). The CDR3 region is CASSYSRWANEKLFF. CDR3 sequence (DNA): TGTGCCAGCAGTTACTCGAGGTGGGCTAATGAAAAACTGTTTTTT.

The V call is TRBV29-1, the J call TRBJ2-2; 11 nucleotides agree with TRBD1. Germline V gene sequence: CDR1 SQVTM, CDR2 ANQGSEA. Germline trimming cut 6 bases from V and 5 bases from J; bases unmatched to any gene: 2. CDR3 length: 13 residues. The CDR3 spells CSVDRGQTGELFF. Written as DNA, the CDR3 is TGCAGCGTGGACAGGGGGCAAACCGGGGAGCTGTTTTTT.

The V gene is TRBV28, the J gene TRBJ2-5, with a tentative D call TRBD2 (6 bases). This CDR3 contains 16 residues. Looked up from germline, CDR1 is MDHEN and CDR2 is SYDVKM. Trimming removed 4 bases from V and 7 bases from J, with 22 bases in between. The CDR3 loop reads CASSSPPAGTAATQYF. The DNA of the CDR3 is TGTGCCAGCAGTTCGCCCCCCGCCGGGACTGCCGCGACCCAGTACTTC. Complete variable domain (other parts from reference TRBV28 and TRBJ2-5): DVKVTQSSRYLVKRTGEKVFLECVQDMDHENMFWYRQDPGLGLRLIYFSYDVKMKEKGDIPEGYSVSREKKERFSLILESASTNQTSMYLCASSSPPAGTAATQYFGPGTRLLVL.

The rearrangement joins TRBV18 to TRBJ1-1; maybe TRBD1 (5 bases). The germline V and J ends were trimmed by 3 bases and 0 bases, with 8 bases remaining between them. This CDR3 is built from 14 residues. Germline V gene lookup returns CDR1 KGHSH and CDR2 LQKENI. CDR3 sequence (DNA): TGTGCCAGCTCACCCCGGGGGTTGAACACTGAAGCTTTCTTT. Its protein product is CASSPRGLNTEAFF.

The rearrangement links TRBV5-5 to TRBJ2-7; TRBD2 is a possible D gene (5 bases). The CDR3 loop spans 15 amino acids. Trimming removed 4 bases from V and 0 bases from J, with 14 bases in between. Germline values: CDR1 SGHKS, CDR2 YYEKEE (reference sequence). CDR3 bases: TGTGCCAGCAGCCGGGCCGGAGGTGCCTCCTACGAGCAGTACTTC. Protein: CASSRAGGASYEQYF.

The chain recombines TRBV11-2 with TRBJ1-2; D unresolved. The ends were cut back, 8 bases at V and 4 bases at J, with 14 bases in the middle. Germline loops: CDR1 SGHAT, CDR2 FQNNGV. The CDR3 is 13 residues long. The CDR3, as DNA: TGTGCCAGCCAACCTGGAGGCTCCTATGGCTACACCTTC. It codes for CASQPGGSYGYTF.

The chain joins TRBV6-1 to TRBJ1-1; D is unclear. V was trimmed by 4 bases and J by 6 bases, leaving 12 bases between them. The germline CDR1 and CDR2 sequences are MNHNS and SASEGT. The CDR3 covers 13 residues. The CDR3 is CASSASGFPEAFF. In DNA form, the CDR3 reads TGTGCCAGCAGTGCCTCCGGGTTTCCTGAAGCTTTCTTT.

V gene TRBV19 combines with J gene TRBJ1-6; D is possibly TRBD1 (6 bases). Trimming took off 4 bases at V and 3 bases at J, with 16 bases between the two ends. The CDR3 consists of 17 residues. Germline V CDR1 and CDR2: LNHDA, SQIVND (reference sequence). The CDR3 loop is CASSTGHRGVYNSPLHF. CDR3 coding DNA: TGTGCCAGTAGTACGGGACACCGGGGAGTCTATAATTCACCCCTCCACTTT.

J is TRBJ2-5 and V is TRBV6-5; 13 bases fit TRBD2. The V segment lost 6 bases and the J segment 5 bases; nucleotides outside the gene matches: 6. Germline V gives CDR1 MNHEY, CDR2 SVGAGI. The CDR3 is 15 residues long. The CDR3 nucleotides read TGTGCCAGCAGACAACTAGCGGGGGGGCCGGAGACCCAGTACTTC. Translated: CASRQLAGGPETQYF.

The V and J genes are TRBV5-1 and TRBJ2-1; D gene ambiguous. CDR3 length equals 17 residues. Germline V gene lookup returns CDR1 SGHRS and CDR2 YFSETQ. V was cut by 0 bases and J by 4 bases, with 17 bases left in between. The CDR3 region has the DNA TGCGCCAGCAGCTTGGTCCGACGAGCAAGCCTTTACAATGAGCAGTTCTTC. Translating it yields CASSLVRRASLYNEQFF. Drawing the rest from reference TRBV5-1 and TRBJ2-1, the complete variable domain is KAGVTQTPRYLIKTRGQQVTLSCSPISGHRSVSWYQQTPGQGLQFLFEYFSETQRNKGNFPGRFSGRQFSNSRSEMNVSTLELGDSALYLCASSLVRRASLYNEQFFGPGTRLTVL.

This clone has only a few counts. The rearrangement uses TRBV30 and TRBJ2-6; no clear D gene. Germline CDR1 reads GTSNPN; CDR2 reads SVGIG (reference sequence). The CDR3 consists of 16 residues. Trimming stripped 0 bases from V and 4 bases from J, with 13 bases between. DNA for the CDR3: TGTGCCTGGAGTGTAGCTACCGTCGCCGGGGCCAACGTCCTGACTTTC. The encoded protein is CAWSVATVAGANVLTF.

The CDR3 protein is CASRPHRDRVIEAFF. For the CDR3, the DNA is TGTGCCAGCAGACCACACCGGGACAGGGTCATTGAAGCTTTCTTT. The rearrangement links TRBV28 to TRBJ1-1; 9 nucleotides agree with TRBD1. The CDR3 sequence is 15 residues long. CDR1 is MDHEN and CDR2 is SYDVKM in the germline V gene. V lost 6 bases to trimming and J lost 7 bases; unmatched junction nucleotides: 12.

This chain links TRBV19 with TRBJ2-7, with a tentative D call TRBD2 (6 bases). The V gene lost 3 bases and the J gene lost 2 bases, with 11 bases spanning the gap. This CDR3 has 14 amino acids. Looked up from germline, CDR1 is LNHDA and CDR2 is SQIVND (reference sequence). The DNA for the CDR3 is TGTGCCAGTAGTATGGGGCGGGGAACCTACGAGCAGTACTTC. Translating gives CASSMGRGTYEQYF.

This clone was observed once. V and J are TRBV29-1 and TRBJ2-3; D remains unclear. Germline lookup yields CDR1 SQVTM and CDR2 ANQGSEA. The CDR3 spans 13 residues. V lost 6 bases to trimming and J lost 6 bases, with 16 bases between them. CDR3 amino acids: CSVDEWAADTQYF. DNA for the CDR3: TGCAGCGTCGACGAATGGGCCGCGGATACGCAGTATTTT.

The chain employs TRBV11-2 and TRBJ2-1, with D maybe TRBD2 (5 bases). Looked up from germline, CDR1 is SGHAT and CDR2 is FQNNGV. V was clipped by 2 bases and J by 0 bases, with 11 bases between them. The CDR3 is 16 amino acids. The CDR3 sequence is CASSLWSGSSYNEQFF. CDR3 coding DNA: TGTGCCAGCAGCTTATGGAGCGGTAGCTCCTACAATGAGCAGTTCTTC. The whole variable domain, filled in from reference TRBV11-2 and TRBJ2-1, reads EAGVAQSPRYKIIEKRQSVAFWCNPISGHATLYWYQQILGQGPKLLIQFQNNGVVDDSQLPKDRFSAERLKGVDSTLKIQPAKLEDSAVYLCASSLWSGSSYNEQFFGPGTRLTVL.

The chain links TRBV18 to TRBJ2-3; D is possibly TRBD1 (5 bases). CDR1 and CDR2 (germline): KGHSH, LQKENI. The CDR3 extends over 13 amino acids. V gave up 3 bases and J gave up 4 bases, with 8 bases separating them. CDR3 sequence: CASSPAGPDTQYF. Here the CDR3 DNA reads TGTGCCAGCTCACCGGCAGGGCCAGATACGCAGTATTTT.

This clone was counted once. CDR3 DNA: TGTGCCAGCAGCCTAGGGACAGGGGGCGATCAGCCCCAGCATTTT. Amino acids: CASSLGTGGDQPQHF. The rearrangement uses TRBV25-1 and TRBJ1-5, with 12 bases matching TRBD1. V gave up 6 bases and J gave up 5 bases; unmatched junction bases: 5. CDR1 is MGHDK and CDR2 is SYGVNS in the germline V gene. The CDR3 covers 15 residues.

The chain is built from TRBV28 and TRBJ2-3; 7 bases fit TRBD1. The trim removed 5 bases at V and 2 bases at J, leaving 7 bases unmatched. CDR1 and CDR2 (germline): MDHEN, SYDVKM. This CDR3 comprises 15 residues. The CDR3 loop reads CASSPKTGITDTQYF. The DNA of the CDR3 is TGTGCCAGCAGTCCGAAGACAGGGATCACAGATACGCAGTATTTT.

CDR3 DNA: TGTGCCAGCAGGCCGATTCTAGCGGGGGCCGAGGAGCAGTACTTC. This codes for CASRPILAGAEEQYF. The V call is TRBV6-6, the J call TRBJ2-7; 10 positions agree with TRBD2. The CDR3 covers 15 residues. Germline V gives CDR1 MNHNY, CDR2 SVGAGI (reference sequence). The J segment lost 7 bases and the V segment lost 6 bases, leaving 12 bases of the junction unmatched.

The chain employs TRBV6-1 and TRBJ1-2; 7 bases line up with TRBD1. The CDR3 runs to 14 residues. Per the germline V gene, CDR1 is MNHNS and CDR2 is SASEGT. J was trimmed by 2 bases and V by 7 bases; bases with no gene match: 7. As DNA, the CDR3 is TGTGCCAGCATGTCTTCAGGGGGGAACTATGGCTACACCTTC. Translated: CASMSSGGNYGYTF.

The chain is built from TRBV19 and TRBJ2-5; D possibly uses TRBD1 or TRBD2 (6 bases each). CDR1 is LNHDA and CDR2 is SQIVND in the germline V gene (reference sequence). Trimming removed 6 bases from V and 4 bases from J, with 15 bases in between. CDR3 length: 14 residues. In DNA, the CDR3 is TGTGCCAGTAGGCGTTACAGGGAGGCAGAGACCCAGTACTTC. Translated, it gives CASRRYREAETQYF.

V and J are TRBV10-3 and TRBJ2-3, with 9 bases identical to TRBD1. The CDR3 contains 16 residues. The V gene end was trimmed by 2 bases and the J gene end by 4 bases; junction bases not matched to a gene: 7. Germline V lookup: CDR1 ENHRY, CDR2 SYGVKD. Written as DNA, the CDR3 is TGTGCCATCAGTGAGCCGAACAGGGGGCCGGCAGATACGCAGTATTTT. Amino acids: CAISEPNRGPADTQYF.